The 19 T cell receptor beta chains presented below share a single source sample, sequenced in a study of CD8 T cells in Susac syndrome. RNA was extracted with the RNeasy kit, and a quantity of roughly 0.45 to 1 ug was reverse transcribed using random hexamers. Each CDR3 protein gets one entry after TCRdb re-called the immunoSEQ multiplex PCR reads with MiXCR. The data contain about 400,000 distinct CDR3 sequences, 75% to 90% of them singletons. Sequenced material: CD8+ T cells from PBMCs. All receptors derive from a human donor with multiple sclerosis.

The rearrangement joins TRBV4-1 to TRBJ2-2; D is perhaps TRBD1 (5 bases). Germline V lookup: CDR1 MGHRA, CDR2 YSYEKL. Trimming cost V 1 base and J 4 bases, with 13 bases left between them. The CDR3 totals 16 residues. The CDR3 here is CASSQVGERGTGELFF. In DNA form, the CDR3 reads TGCGCCAGCAGCCAAGTAGGGGAAAGGGGCACCGGGGAGCTGTTTTTT.

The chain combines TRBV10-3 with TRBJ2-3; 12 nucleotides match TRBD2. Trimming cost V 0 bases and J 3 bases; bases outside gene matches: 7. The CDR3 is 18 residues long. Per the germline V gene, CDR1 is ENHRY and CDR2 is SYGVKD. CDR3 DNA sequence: TGTGCCATCAGTGAGTCCTCACTAGCGGGGGGTGAGACAGATACGCAGTATTTT. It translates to CAISESSLAGGETDTQYF.

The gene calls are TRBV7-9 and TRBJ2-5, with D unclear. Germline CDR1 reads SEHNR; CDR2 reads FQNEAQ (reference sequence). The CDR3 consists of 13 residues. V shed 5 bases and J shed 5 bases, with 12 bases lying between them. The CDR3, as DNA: TGTGCCAGCAGCCCCGAGATAAAGGAGACCCAGTACTTC. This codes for CASSPEIKETQYF.

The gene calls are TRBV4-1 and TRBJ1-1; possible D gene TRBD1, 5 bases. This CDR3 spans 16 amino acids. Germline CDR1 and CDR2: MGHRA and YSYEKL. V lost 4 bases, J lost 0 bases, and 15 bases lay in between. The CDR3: CASSPPDMNLNTEAFF. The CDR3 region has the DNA TGCGCCAGCAGCCCGCCGGACATGAATTTGAACACTGAAGCTTTCTTT.

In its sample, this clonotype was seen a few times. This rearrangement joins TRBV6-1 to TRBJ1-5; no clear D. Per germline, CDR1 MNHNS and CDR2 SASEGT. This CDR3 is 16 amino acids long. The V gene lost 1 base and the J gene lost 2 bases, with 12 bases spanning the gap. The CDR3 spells CASSEEWVLGNQPQHF. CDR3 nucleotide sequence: TGTGCCAGCAGTGAAGAGTGGGTTCTGGGCAATCAGCCCCAGCATTTT.

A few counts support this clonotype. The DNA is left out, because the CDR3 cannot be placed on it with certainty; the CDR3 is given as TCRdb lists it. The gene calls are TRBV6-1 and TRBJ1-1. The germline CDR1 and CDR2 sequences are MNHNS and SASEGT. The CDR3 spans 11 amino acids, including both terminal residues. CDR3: CASILGTEAFF.

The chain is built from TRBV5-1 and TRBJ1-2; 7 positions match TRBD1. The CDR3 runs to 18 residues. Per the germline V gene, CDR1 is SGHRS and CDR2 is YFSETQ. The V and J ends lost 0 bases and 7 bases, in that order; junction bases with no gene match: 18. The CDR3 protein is CASSLELLQGPTEVGYTF. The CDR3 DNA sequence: TGCGCCAGCAGCTTGGAGCTTCTACAGGGGCCCACTGAGGTTGGCTACACCTTC.

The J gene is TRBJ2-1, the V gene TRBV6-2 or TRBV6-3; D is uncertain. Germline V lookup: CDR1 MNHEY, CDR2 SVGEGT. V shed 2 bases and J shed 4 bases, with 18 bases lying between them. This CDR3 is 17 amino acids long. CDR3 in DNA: TGTGCCAGCAGTTACGTCGTAGTTAGGATCGGGTACAATGAGCAGTTCTTC. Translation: CASSYVVVRIGYNEQFF.

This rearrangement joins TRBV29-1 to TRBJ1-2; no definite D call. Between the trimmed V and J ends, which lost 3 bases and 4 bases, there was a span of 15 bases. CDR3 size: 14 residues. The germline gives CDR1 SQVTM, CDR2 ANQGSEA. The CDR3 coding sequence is TGCAGCGTTGACTGGGCGGCAATTTCCTATGGCTACACCTTC. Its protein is CSVDWAAISYGYTF.

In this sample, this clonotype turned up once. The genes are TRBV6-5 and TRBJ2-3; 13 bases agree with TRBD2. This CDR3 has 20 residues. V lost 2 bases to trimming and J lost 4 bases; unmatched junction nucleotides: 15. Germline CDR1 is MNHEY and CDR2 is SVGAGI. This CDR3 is CASSYLIPGLAGAGPDTQYF. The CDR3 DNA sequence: TGTGCCAGCAGTTACCTCATCCCCGGACTAGCGGGAGCGGGCCCAGATACGCAGTATTTT.

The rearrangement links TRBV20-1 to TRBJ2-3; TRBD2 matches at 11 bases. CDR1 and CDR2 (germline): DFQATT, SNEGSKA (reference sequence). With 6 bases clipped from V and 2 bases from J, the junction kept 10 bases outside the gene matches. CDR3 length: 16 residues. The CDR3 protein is CSARRLAGPHTDTQYF. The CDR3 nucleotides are TGCAGTGCGAGAAGACTAGCGGGACCGCACACAGATACGCAGTATTTT.

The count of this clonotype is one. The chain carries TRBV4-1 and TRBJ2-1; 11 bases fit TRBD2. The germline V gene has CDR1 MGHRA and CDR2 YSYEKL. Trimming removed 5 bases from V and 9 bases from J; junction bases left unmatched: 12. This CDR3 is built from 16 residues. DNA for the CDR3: TGCGCCAGCAGCTTTAGCGGGGGGGACCCTAGCGGTGAGCAGTTCTTC. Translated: CASSFSGGDPSGEQFF.

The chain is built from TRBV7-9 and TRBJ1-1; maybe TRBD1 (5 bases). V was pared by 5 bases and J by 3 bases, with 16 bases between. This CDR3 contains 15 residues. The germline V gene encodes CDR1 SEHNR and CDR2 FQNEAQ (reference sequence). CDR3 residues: CASSGKNRLDTEAFF. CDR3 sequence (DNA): TGTGCCAGCAGCGGGAAAAACAGGTTGGACACTGAAGCTTTCTTT.

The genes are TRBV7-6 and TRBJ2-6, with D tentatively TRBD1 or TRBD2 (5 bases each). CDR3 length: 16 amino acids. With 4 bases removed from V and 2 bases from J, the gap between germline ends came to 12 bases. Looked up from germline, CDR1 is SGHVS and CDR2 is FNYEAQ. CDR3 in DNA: TGTGCCAGCAGCTGGGGTGAGGGGACTGGGGCCAACGTCCTGACTTTC. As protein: CASSWGEGTGANVLTF.

The CDR3 here is CASSQTGGLANEKLFF. CDR3 bases: TGTGCCAGCAGCCAAACAGGGGGGCTAGCTAATGAAAAACTGTTTTTT. This chain links TRBV3-1 with TRBJ1-4; 8 bases line up with TRBD1. V shed 2 bases and J 3 bases; nucleotides not matched to a gene: 5. Germline V gene data show CDR1 as LGHDT and CDR2 as YNNKEL (reference sequence). This CDR3 spans 16 amino acids.

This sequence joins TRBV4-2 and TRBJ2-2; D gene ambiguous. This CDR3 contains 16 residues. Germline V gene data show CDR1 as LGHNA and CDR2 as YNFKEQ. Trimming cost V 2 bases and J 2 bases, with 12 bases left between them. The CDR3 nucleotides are TGTGCCAGCAGCCAATTCACACCCCTTAACACCGGGGAGCTGTTTTTT. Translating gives CASSQFTPLNTGELFF.

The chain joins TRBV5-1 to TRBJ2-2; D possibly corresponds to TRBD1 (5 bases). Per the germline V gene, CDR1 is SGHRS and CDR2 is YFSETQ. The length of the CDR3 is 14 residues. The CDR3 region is CASGYGLGTGELFF. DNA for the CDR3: TGCGCTTCAGGGTATGGCCTCGGGACCGGGGAGCTGTTTTTT.

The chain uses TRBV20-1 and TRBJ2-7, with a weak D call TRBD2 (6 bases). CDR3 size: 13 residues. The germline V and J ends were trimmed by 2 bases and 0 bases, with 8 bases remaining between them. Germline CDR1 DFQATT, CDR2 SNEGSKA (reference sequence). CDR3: CSARTSRSYEQYF. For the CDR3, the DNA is TGCAGTGCTAGAACTAGCCGCTCCTACGAGCAGTACTTC.

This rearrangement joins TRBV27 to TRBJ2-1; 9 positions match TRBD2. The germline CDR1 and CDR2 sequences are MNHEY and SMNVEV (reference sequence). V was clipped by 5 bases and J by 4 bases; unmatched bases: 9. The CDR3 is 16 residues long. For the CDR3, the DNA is TGTGCCAGCAGTAACCTTCAGCGGGGGGCGTACAATGAGCAGTTCTTC. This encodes CASSNLQRGAYNEQFF.